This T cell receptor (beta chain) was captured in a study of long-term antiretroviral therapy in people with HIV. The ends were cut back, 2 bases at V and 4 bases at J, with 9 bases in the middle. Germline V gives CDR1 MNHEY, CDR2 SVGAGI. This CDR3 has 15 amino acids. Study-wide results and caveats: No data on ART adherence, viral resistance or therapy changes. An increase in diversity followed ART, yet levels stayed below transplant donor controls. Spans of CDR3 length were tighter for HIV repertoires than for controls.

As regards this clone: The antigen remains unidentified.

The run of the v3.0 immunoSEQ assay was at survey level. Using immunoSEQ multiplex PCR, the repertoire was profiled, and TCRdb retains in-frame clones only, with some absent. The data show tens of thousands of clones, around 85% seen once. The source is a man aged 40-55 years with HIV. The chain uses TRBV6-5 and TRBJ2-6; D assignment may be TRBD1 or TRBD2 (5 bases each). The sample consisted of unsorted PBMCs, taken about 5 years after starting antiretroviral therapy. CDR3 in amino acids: CASSYGGSGANVLTF. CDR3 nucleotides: TGTGCCAGCAGTTACGGGGGATCGGGGGCCAACGTCCTGACTTTC.